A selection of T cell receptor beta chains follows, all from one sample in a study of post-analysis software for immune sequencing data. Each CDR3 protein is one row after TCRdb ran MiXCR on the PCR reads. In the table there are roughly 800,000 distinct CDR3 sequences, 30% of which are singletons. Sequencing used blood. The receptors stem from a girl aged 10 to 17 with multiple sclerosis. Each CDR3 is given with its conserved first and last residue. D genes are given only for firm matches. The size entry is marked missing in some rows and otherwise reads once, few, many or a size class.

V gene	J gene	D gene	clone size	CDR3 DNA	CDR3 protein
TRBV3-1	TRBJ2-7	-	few	TGTGCCAGCAGCCAGTTTGTACGCTACGAGCAGTACTTC	CASSQFVRYEQYF
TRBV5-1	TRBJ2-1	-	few	TGCGCCAGCAGCTTGTTGCTACCCCCGGGCCATGAGCAGTTCTTC	CASSLLLPPGHEQFF
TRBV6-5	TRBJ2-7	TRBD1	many	TGTGCCAGCAAACGCGACAGGGAAGGCGAGCAGTACTTC	CASKRDREGEQYF
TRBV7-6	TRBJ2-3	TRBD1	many	TGTGCCAGCAGCCCGACAGGGGGATCAGGAGATACGCAGTATTTT	CASSPTGGSGDTQYF
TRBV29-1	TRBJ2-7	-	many	TGCAGCGTTGGGACGGCGACCTACGAGCAGTACTTC	CSVGTATYEQYF
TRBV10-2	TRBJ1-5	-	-	TGCGCCAGCAGTGACCGGCTTAGTCAGCCCCAGCATTTT	CASSDRLSQPQHF
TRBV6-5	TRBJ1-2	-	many	TGTGCCAGCAGCCCCTACGGCCCCGCGGGGGACTATGGCTACACCTTC	CASSPYGPAGDYGYTF
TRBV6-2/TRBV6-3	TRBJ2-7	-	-	TGTGCCAGCAGTAAAAACCCCGGGCCAGGGGTCTACGAGCAGTACTTC	CASSKNPGPGVYEQYF
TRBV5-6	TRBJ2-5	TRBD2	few	TGTGCCAGCAGCTACCTGATGACTAGCGGGAACGAGGAGACCCAGTACTTC	CASSYLMTSGNEETQYF
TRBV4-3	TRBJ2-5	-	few	TGCGCCAGCAGCCAAGTGCGGGGAGACTGGACCCAGTACTTC	CASSQVRGDWTQYF
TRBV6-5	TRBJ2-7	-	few	TGTGCCAGCAGTAAGAACCGCTACGAGCAGTACTTC	CASSKNRYEQYF
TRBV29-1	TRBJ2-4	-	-	TGCAGCGCGGGAGGGGGGACAGACAAAAACATTCAGTACTTC	CSAGGGTDKNIQYF
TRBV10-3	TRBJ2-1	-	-	TGTGCCATCAGTGAGGGACTTAGCGTCGATGAGCAGTTCTTC	CAISEGLSVDEQFF
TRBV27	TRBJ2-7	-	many	TGTGCCAGCAGTTTTGGGGGGCAGGGGTACGAGCAGTACTTC	CASSFGGQGYEQYF
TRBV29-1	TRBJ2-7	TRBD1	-	TGCAGCGTGGCCTTGACAGGGGACTCCTACGAGCAGTACTTC	CSVALTGDSYEQYF
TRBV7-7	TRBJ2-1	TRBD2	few	TGTGCCAGCAGCCCCTTAGCGGGAGGAGCGGGCTATGAGCAGTTCTTC	CASSPLAGGAGYEQFF
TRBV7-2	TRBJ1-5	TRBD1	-	TGTGCCAGCAGCCTTCGGACAGGGTCGGGTTTTCAGCCCCAGCATTTT	CASSLRTGSGFQPQHF
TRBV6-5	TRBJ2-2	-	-	TGTGCCAGCAGTTACCGCCGAGGACGATCCTCCACCGGGGAGCTGTTTTTT	CASSYRRGRSSTGELFF
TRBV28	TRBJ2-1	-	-	TGTGCCAGCGAGCCGCGAGTAAACAATGAGCAGTTCTTC	CASEPRVNNEQFF
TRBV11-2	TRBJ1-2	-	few	TGTGCCAGCAGGTCTACGGGTGGCTACACCTTC	CASRSTGGYTF
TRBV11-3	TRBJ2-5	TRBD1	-	TGTGCCAGCAGCTCGGGGCATTCGGGACAGCCTCAAGAGACCCAGTACTTC	CASSSGHSGQPQETQYF
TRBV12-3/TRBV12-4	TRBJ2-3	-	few	TGTGCCACTTATCGTTCTACGCAGTATTTT	CATYRSTQYF
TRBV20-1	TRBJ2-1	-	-	TGCAGTGCCGAGGGACACCTTCAAGGGAATGAGCAGTTCTTC	CSAEGHLQGNEQFF
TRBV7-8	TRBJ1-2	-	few	TGTGCCAGCAGCTTAGCGCGCGGCGGATACTATGGCTACACCTTC	CASSLARGGYYGYTF
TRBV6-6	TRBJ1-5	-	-	TGTGTCAGCAGTTACCGCGGGCAGGGTCAGCCCCAGCATTTT	CVSSYRGQGQPQHF
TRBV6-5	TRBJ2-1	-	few	TGTGCCAGCAGTCCCAGGTCCGGGGCTTATGAGCAGTTCTTC	CASSPRSGAYEQFF
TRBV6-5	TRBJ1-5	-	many	TGTGCCAGCAGCCGCGGGGGCGGCAATCAGCCCCAGCATTTT	CASSRGGGNQPQHF
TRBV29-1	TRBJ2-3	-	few	TGCAGCGTTGAAGAATCAGGCAGAGCTATCACAGATACGCAGTATTTT	CSVEESGRAITDTQYF
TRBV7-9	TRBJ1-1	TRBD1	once	TGTGCCAGCAGGAGGGGGGACAGGGGGCAGGGAGCTGAAGCTTTCTTT	CASRRGDRGQGAEAFF
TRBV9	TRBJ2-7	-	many	TGTGCCAGCAACTCGGAGGGCCTAGACGAGCAGTACTTC	CASNSEGLDEQYF
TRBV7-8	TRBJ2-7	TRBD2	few	TGTGCCAGCAGCTCGGGAGGACTAGGGAGAGGCGAGCAGTACTTC	CASSSGGLGRGEQYF
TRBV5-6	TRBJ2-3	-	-	TGTGCCAGCAGCTTGATGAAGGACTTCCCTAGCACAGATACGCAGTATTTT	CASSLMKDFPSTDTQYF
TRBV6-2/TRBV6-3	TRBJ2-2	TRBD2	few	TGTGCCAGCAGTTACCGGCGGGAGGGGACCGGGGAGCTGTTTTTT	CASSYRREGTGELFF
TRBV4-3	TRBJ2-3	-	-	TGCGCCAGCAGCCAAGGAGGGGCACCAACAGATACGCAGTATTTT	CASSQGGAPTDTQYF
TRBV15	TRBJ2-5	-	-	TGTGCCACCAGCAGCCGGCTTGGTGAGCAGTACTTC	CATSSRLGEQYF
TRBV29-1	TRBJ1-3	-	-	TGCAGCGTTGACGAGGGGTCGGGCTCTGGAAACACCATATATTTT	CSVDEGSGSGNTIYF
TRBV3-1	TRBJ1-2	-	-	TGTGCCAGCAGCCAAAGGACGGACAGCGTATATGGCTACACCTTC	CASSQRTDSVYGYTF
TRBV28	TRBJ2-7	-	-	TGTGCCAGCGGGGGCGGGGTCCACGAGCAGTACTTC	CASGGGVHEQYF
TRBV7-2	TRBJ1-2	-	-	TGTGCCAGCAGCTTAGCGGATACGGACTATGGCTACACCTTC	CASSLADTDYGYTF
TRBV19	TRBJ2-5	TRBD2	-	TGTGCCAGTAGTGTCGGGACTAGCTACGAGACCCAGTACTTC	CASSVGTSYETQYF
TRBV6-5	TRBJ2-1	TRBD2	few	TGTGCCAGCAGTTACTCCCCCAGTAGCGGGACCCCCTACAATGAGCAGTTCTTC	CASSYSPSSGTPYNEQFF
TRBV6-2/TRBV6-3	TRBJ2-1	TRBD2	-	TGTGCCAGCAGCCCGTCCAGCGGGAGTTTCGATGAGCAGTTCTTC	CASSPSSGSFDEQFF
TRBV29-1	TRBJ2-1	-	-	TGCAGCGTTGGAGCGGAGGAGCAGTTCTTC	CSVGAEEQFF
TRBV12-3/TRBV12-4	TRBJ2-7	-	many	TGTGCCAGCAGCTTAGCGGAAAGCTCCTACGAGCAGTACTTC	CASSLAESSYEQYF
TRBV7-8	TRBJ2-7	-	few	TGTGCCAGCACCCCAGGGGGGGGACGGAACTACGAGCAGTACTTC	CASTPGGGRNYEQYF
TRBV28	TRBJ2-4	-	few	TGTGCCAGCAGTTTTAGCTTGGGGGTTCAGTACTTC	CASSFSLGVQYF
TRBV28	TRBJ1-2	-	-	TGTGCCAGCAGCTACCGCCGGGGGGCGGCTAACTATGGCTACACCTTC	CASSYRRGAANYGYTF
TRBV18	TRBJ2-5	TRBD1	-	TGTGCCAGCTCCAACGTTAAGACAGGGCAAGAGACCCAGTACTTC	CASSNVKTGQETQYF
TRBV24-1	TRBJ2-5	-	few	TGTGCCACCAGTGCCGCCGGCGACAGCCCCCGAGAGACCCAGTACTTC	CATSAAGDSPRETQYF
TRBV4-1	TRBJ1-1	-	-	TGCGCCAGCAGCCAAGATCGGAGTCTACAAGCTTTCTTT	CASSQDRSLQAFF